The next 7 T cell receptor beta chains were all read from a single sample in a study of T cell repertoires and Cas9 in healthy adults (dated by TCRdb to between 2017 and 2018). The method behind the library was the immunoSEQ multiplex PCR assay. TCRdb took this table from immuneACCESS and kept in-frame rearrangements with V and J called. Such tables lack part of the clones; where checked against another copy, unresolved V genes explain under half of the gap, and the rest is unexplained. This sample lists some 15,000 clones; roughly 89% were detected once. Around 1.5% of the sample is in the top ten clones. The sequencing input was Tregs (CD4+, CD25+, CD127-, CD137-, CD154-) from PBMCs; culture status not recorded. All receptors come from a human donor in good health.

The chain links TRBV11-2 to TRBJ2-7, with 7 positions matching TRBD1. Trimming cost V 5 bases and J 6 bases; bases outside gene matches: 13. The CDR3 extends over 15 amino acids. Germline CDR1 is SGHAT and CDR2 is FQNNGV. The CDR3 sequence is CASSPRQGKLGEQYV. In DNA, the CDR3 is TGTGCCAGCAGCCCTCGACAGGGTAAATTGGGCGAGCAGTACGTC.

The chain joins TRBV19 to TRBJ1-5; maybe TRBD1 (5 bases). This CDR3 region has 13 residues. Per germline, CDR1 LNHDA and CDR2 SQIVND (reference sequence). Trimming took off 8 bases at V and 5 bases at J, with 13 bases between the two ends. DNA for the CDR3: TGTGCCAGTGCGGGACTCTCGGATCAGCCCCAGCATTTT. Translation: CASAGLSDQPQHF.

CDR3 loop: CSVVGWGGETQYF. The CDR3 coding sequence is TGCAGCGTGGTGGGCTGGGGTGGAGAGACCCAGTACTTC. The chain recombines TRBV29-1 with TRBJ2-5; D is unresolved. This CDR3 comprises 13 residues. The germline V gene encodes CDR1 SQVTM and CDR2 ANQGSEA. The V and J ends lost 6 bases and 4 bases respectively, with 15 bases between them.

This chain uses TRBV7-9 with TRBJ2-7; a possible D gene is TRBD1 (5 bases). The CDR3 has 12 residues. With 5 bases removed from V and 7 bases from J, the gap between germline ends came to 12 bases. CDR1 and CDR2 (germline): SEHNR, FQNEAQ (reference sequence). The CDR3 spells CASSVRGEEQYV. CDR3 in DNA: TGTGCCAGCAGCGTAAGGGGCGAGGAGCAGTACGTC.

The rearrangement links TRBV5-1 to TRBJ2-3; 7 bases match TRBD1. The CDR3 runs 16 residues. Trimming cost V 2 bases and J 0 bases; bases outside gene matches: 6. CDR1 is SGHRS and CDR2 is YFSETQ in the germline V gene. CDR3 in amino acids: CASSLNRGWSTDTQYF. CDR3 bases: TGCGCCAGCAGCTTAAACAGGGGTTGGAGCACAGATACGCAGTATTTT. The full variable domain, with the rest looked up from reference TRBV5-1 and TRBJ2-3, is KAGVTQTPRYLIKTRGQQVTLSCSPISGHRSVSWYQQTPGQGLQFLFEYFSETQRNKGNFPGRFSGRQFSNSRSEMNVSTLELGDSALYLCASSLNRGWSTDTQYFGPGTRLTVL.

The chain recombines TRBV7-9 with TRBJ2-3; D is perhaps TRBD2 (6 bases). Trimming removed 5 bases from V and 4 bases from J, with 13 bases in between. Germline CDR1 reads SEHNR; CDR2 reads FQNEAQ (reference sequence). The CDR3 runs 14 residues. DNA of the CDR3: TGTGCCAGCAGCCCCGGAGGGCTGGCAGATACGCAGTATTTT. This sequence encodes CASSPGGLADTQYF.

The CDR3, as DNA: TGTGCCAGCAGCTTAGCGCGGCAGGGCGTTGCGTTTGACACTGAAGCTTTCTTT. It codes for CASSLARQGVAFDTEAFF. The chain has TRBV7-8 and TRBJ1-1; tentatively, D is TRBD1 (5 bases). Germline V lookup: CDR1 SGHVS, CDR2 FQNEAQ. The CDR3 is 18 amino acids. Trimming pared 0 bases from V and 3 bases from J, leaving 20 bases between.